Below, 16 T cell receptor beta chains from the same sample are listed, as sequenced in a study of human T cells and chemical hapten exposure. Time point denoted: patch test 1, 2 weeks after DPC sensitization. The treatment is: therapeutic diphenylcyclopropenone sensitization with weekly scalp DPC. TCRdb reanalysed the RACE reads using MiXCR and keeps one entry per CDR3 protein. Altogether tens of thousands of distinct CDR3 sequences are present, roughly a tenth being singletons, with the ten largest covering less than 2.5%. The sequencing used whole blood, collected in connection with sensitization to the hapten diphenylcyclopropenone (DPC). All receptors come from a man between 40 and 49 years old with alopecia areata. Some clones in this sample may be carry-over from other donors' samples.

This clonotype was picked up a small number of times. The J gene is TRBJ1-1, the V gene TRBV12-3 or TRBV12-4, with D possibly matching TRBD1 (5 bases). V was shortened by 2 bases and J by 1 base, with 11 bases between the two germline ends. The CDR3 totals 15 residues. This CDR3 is CASSLNGASNTEAFF. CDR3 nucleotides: TGTGCCAGCAGTTTAAATGGGGCGTCGAACACTGAAGCTTTCTTT.

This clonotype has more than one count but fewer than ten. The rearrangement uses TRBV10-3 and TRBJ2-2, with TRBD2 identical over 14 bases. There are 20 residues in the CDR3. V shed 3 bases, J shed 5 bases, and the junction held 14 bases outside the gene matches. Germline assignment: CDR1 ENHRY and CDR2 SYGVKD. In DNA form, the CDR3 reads TGTGCCATCAGTGACCGGGACCTGACTAGCGGGAGGGCCGGAACCGGGGAGCTGTTTTTT. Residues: CAISDRDLTSGRAGTGELFF.

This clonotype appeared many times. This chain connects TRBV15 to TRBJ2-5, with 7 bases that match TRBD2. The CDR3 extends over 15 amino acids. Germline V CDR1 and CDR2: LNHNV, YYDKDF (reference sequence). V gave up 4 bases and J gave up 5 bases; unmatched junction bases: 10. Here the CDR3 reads CATSTSGKGGETQYF. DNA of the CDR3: TGTGCCACCAGCACCAGCGGGAAGGGTGGTGAGACCCAGTACTTC. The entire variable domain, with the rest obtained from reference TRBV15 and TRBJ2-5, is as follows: DAMVIQNPRYQVTQFGKPVTLSCSQTLNHNVMYWYQQKSSQAPKLLFHYYDKDFNNEADTPDNFQSRRPNTSFCFLDIRSPGLGDTAMYLCATSTSGKGGETQYFGPGTRLLVL.

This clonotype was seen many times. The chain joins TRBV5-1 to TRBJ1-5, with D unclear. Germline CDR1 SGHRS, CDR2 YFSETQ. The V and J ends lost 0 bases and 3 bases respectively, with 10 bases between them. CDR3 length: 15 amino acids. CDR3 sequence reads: CASSLGTADNQPQHF. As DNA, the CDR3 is TGCGCCAGCAGCTTGGGAACAGCAGACAATCAGCCCCAGCATTTT.

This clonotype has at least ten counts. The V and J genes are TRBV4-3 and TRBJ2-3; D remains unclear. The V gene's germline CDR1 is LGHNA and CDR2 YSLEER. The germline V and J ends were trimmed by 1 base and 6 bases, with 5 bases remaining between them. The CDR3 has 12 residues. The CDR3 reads CASSQVRDTQYF. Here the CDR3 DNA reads TGCGCCAGCAGCCAAGTACGGGATACGCAGTATTTT.

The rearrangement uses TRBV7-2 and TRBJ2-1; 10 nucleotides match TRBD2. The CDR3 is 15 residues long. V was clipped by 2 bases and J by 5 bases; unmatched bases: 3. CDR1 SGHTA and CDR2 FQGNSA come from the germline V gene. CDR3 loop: CASSLKLAGNNEQFF. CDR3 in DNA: TGTGCCAGCAGCTTAAAACTAGCGGGAAACAATGAGCAGTTCTTC.

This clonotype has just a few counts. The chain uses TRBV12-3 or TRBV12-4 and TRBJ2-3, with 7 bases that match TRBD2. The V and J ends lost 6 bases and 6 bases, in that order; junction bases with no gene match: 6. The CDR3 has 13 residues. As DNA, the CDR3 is TGTGCCAGCAGCCCTCCAGCGGGGGATACGCAGTATTTT. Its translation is CASSPPAGDTQYF.

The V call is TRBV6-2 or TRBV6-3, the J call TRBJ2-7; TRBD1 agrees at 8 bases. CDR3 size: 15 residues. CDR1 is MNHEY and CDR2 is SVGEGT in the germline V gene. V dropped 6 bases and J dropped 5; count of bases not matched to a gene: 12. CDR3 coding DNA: TGTGCCAGCAGCTACCGCCGGACAGGGTACCACGAGCAGTACTTC. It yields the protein CASSYRRTGYHEQYF.

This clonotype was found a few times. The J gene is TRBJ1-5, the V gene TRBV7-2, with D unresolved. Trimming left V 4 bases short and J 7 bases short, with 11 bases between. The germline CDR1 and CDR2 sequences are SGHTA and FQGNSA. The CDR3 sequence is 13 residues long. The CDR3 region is CASSSEHLQPQHF. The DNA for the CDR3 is TGTGCCAGCAGCTCCGAGCATTTACAGCCCCAGCATTTT. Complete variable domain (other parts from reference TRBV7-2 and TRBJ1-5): GAGVSQSPSNKVTEKGKDVELRCDPISGHTALYWYRQSLGQGLEFLIYFQGNSAPDKSGLPSDRFSAERTGGSVSTLTIQRTQQEDSAVYLCASSSEHLQPQHFGDGTRLSIL.

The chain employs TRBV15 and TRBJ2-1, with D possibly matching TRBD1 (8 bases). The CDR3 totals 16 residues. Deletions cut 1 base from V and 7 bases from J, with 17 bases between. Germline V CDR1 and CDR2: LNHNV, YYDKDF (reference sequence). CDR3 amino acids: CATSRGETGGGNEQFF. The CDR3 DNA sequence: TGTGCCACCAGCAGAGGGGAAACAGGGGGAGGGAATGAGCAGTTCTTC.

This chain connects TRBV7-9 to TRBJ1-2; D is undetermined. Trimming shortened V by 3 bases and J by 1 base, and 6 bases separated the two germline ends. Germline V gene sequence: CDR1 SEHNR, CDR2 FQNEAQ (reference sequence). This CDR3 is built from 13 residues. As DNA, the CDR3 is TGTGCCAGCAGCTTTGATAATAACTATGGCTACACCTTC. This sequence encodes CASSFDNNYGYTF.

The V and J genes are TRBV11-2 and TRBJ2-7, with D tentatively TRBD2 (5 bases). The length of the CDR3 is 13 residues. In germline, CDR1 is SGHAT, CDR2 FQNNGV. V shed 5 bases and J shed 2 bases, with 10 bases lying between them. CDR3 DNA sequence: TGTGCCAGCAGCCGTCTAGCTCCCTACGAGCAGTACGTC. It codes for CASSRLAPYEQYV.

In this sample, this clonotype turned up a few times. This CDR3 is CASSRRTSGSSSYEQYF. The DNA for the CDR3 is TGCGCCAGCAGCAGACGGACTAGCGGGTCGAGCTCCTACGAGCAGTACTTC. The chain joins TRBV5-1 to TRBJ2-7, with 11 positions matching TRBD2. This CDR3 has 17 amino acids. From germline, CDR1 is SGHRS and CDR2 YFSETQ. The junction had 9 bases not matched to a gene; V was cut back by 4 bases and J by 0 bases.

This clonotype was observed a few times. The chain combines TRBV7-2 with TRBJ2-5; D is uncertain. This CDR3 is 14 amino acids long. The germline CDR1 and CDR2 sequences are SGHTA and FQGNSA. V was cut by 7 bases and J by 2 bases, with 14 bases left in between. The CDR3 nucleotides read TGTGCCAGCACCCCCGCTGGGCCTCAAGAGACCCAGTACTTC. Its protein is CASTPAGPQETQYF.

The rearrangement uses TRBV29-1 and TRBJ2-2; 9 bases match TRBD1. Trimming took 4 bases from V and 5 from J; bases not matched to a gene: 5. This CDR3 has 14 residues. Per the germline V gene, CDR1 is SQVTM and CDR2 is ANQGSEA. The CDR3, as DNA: TGCAGCGTTGGGGGACAGGGTTGGACCGGGGAGCTGTTTTTT. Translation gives CSVGGQGWTGELFF.

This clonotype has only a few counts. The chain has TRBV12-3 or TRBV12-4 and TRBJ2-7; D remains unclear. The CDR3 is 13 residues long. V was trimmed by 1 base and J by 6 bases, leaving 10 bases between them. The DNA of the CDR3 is TGTGCCAGCAGTTTAGGGGCTGCACGCGAGCAGTACGTC. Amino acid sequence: CASSLGAAREQYV.